The T cell receptor (beta chain) described here comes from a study of spatial heterogeneity in lung cancer. Looking at the study overall: Median follow-up for sequenced PBMC samples was about two years after resection, when such samples existed. On average, each unique TCR and UMI combination appeared more than ten times in raw reads. Points from the study as a whole: Ubiquitous expanded tumor TCRs appeared in blood more at resection than follow-up.

Time point of the sample: blood at routine non-recurrence follow-up after resection. Unsorted tumor, nontumor lung tissue or cryopreserved PBMC supplied the whole RNA. CDR3 length: 16 residues. V lost 6 bases and J lost 2; bases outside the gene matches: 11. Germline V gives CDR1 SGHRS, CDR2 YFSETQ. Comment on this clonotype: The antigen is unknown.

In the library, each TCR cDNA molecule bore its own unique molecular identifier. From the 5' RACE reads, TCRdb called clonotypes with MiXCR, one entry per CDR3 protein. This sample carries around 110,000 distinct CDR3 sequences, less than 15% of them seen once, and the ten largest clones take around a sixth. The sequencing used PBMCs, collected at follow-up. The rearrangement links TRBV5-1 to TRBJ2-1, with TRBD1 matching 7 bases. The source of this sequence is a male donor with early-stage non-small cell lung cancer. In DNA form, the CDR3 reads TGCGCCAGCACCCCAACAGGGGCCACTACCTACAATGAGCAGTTCTTC. Amino acids: CASTPTGATTYNEQFF.